This record covers a single T cell receptor (delta chain). What it binds is unknown. Mismatch with germline at one junction end may stem from a read error. These data belong to a study of Vδ1+ human thymocytes. The CDR3 has 9 residues. The V gene's germline CDR1 is TSWWSYY and CDR2 QGS. Extracted RNA was reverse transcribed into cDNA. The CDR3 regions were amplified by multiplex PCR from V-gene primers to a constant-region primer. TCRdb called clones from the multiplex PCR reads again using CATT. The sample shows under 80,000 delta-chain clones, around 30% of them seen only once. Regarding the study as a whole: Thymic TRG and TRD repertoires appeared highly polyclonal. Thymic delta-chain repertoires held roughly 20% Vdelta2 sequences and few Vdelta3, despite high sort purity. Many TRG clonotypes were shared between donors; TRD repertoires were essentially private.

The gene calls are TRDV1 and TRDJ1, with D perhaps matching TRDD2 (5 bases). This sequence originates from a boy less than two years old who had congenital heart surgery. The sample taken for sequencing was Vdelta1+ gamma-delta thymocytes from the thymus. Subset here: FACS-sorted CD3+ TCRalphabeta- TCRVdelta1+ TCRVdelta2- thymocytes. The CDR3 reads CALGVPLTF. The CDR3 nucleotides are TGTGCTCTTGGGGTTCCACTTACCTTC.